One sample yielded the 4 T cell receptor beta chains listed below, sequenced in a study of graft-versus-host responses after intestinal transplantation. Generated by immunoSEQ multiplex PCR, the TCRdb table keeps only in-frame clones and is missing some. Among more than 100,000 clones listed, approximately 92% were seen once. Their specific antigens are unknown. Sequencing used unstimulated CD4+ T cells sorted from spleen or lymph node cells, obtained before intestinal transplant. Every receptor here comes from a human donor who received an intestinal transplant.

This chain uses TRBV18 with TRBJ2-1; 14 bases line up with TRBD2. J gave up 7 bases and V 0 bases, and 2 bases lay outside the gene matches. Germline V lookup: CDR1 KGHSH, CDR2 LQKENI. The CDR3 is 16 residues long. The CDR3 coding sequence is TGTGCCAGCTCACCACCGGGACTAGCGGGAGTTAATGAGCAGTTCTTC. It encodes CASSPPGLAGVNEQFF. The full variable domain, completed using reference TRBV18 and TRBJ2-1, is NAGVMQNPRHLVRRRGQEARLRCSPMKGHSHVYWYRQLPEEGLKFMVYLQKENIIDESGMPKERFSAEFPKEGPSILRIQQVVRGDSAAYFCASSPPGLAGVNEQFFGPGTRLTVL.

The chain combines TRBV11-2 with TRBJ2-1; TRBD2 is a possible D gene (5 bases). Trimming cost V 6 bases and J 3 bases, with 18 bases left between them. This CDR3 contains 16 residues. Germline CDR1 is SGHAT and CDR2 is FQNNGV. The CDR3 is CASSWAGQAVYNEQFF. The CDR3 nucleotides are TGTGCCAGCAGTTGGGCGGGTCAGGCCGTCTACAATGAGCAGTTCTTC.

The chain combines TRBV7-9 with TRBJ2-5, with D tentatively TRBD1 (5 bases). The CDR3 spans 14 residues. V was pared by 1 base and J by 2 bases, with 8 bases between. Germline loops: CDR1 SEHNR, CDR2 FQNEAQ (reference sequence). CDR3 amino acids: CASSLVQVQETQYF. As DNA, the CDR3 is TGTGCCAGCAGCTTAGTACAGGTACAAGAGACCCAGTACTTC.

The chain links TRBV18 to TRBJ1-3; D gene uncertain. The germline V and J ends were trimmed by 3 bases and 3 bases, with 9 bases remaining between them. Germline CDR1 and CDR2: KGHSH and LQKENI. The CDR3 contains 14 residues. This CDR3 reads CASSPRTVGNTIYF. CDR3 in DNA: TGTGCCAGCTCACCTAGGACGGTTGGAAACACCATATATTTT.